A single TCR beta chain is shown here with its context. Its antigen target is currently unknown. It has no much larger one-base neighbor in the sample; base qualities were not kept. This sample stems from a study of shared clonotypes between healthy human individuals (dated by TCRdb to about 2020). A note on the overall study: A few men and two women, aged 18 to 49 years, made up the cohort. The study deeply sequenced blood TCR repertoires of 5 or 6 healthy adults to estimate repertoire size and the extent of clonotype sharing between individuals. For each donor, three plates each were used for CD4 naive and CD4 memory, two plates were used for CD8 naive, and one plate was used for CD8 memory. Between about 0.9 and 9 billion PBMCs per donor were obtained by leukapheresis. Different laboratories and diverse techniques were used to prepare libraries and sequence TCR repertoires, to increase sequencing depth and limit assay-specific biases. What the research found in general, with its limitations: Incomplete sequencing was indicated by rarefaction of sorted-subset datasets, despite the large sequencing depth. Only blood was sampled, and tissue TCR repertoires likely differ from those in blood. Compared with non-shared clonotypes, the clonotypes found in all four sorted-subset donors had higher generation probabilities. Based on pairwise subsampling, the degree of clonotype sharing among donors was expected to be affected by sequencing depth. Across four donors, roughly 5.1% of naive CD4, roughly 3.3% of naive CD8, 2.3% of memory CD4, and 0.3% to 0.45% of memory CD8 clonotypes were shared. The small number of donors limited the genetic and exposure-history diversity represented. Larger estimated clonotype richness was generally found for naive subsets than for memory subsets.

The V and J ends are trimmed by 0 bases and 3 bases, leaving 8 bases between them. The CDR3 runs 15 residues from the cysteine to the phenylalanine. The sequence is cut down to CDR3 DNA, 45 bases in frame from base 1. TCR CDR3 regions were amplified from genomic DNA by multiplex PCR using the deep immunoSEQ assay. Genomic DNA extracted from each cell subset was distributed evenly over all wells of several immunoSEQ 96-well plates, and each plate served as one replicate. For sorted subsets, 150 to 250 ng of genomic DNA, equivalent to tens of thousands of T cell genomes, went into each replicate PCR. Purified libraries were measured with a Qubit 3.0 fluorometer, size-checked on a Bioanalyzer 2100, and measured again with the KAPA Library Quantification kit. Every immunoSEQ 96-well plate was sequenced on a separate single-read 150-cycle Illumina NextSeq 550 flow cell. Per the source publication's procedure: Because only junctional sequences without quality scores were contained in the immunoSEQ output, filtering matching that applied to full-length reads could not be performed. Sequences were annotated with PyIR, a Python wrapper for IgBLAST v1.9, using IMGT germline references to assign V/J genes and CDR3. Reads were filtered out if the reads had weak V/J assignments (E-value above 1e-6), no CDR3, stop codons, out-of-frame junctions, or ambiguous translated residues. V3J clonotypes were defined as sequences sharing an identical inferred V gene, J gene, and CDR3 amino acid sequence. Percentage overlap between repertoires was computed as shared unique clonotypes divided by the size of the smaller repertoire. Repertoire richness was assessed with RTK rarefaction, the Chao1 estimator, and Recon v2.1 estimates of unobserved clonotypes. OLGA was used to compute generation probabilities for all TCRbeta clonotypes that the gDNA method yielded from four donors. This immuneACCESS table, as held by TCRdb, lists in-frame sequences with V and J called but not all clones. Of the missing ones, under half trace to an unresolved V gene in checked studies; the others have no known cause. V, J and clone size are those of that table, while D and trimming were read from the DNA. The sample has hundreds of thousands of clones on record, about nine tenths of them singletons. The ten largest clones add up to under 20% of the sample.

Donors were healthy HIV-negative adults with no recently reported acute infections or vaccinations. All donors were Caucasian adults living in Nashville, Tennessee, USA. CD8 memory samples consisted of magnetically selected CD45RO+ cells combined with CCR7-negative CD45RA+ effector memory (TemRA) cells. Blood was obtained by leukapheresis, after which PBMCs were separated by Ficoll-Histopaque density gradient centrifugation and cryopreserved in liquid nitrogen vapor phase. Purity and quantity of every magnetically sorted T cell population were checked by analytical flow cytometry. From each sorted fraction, genomic DNA was isolated and quantified by UV absorbance on a Nanodrop 2000c.

The source material was memory CD8+ T cells sorted from blood. In light of the paper, this sample's cell subset or site label describes: CD45RO+ cells pooled with CCR7-negative TemRA cells. The chain uses TRBV23-1 and TRBJ2-2; TRBD2 might be the D gene, on 6 matching bases. TRBV23-1 carries the ORF label, with uncertain function. The receptor was derived from a young man in good health. CDR3 loop: CASSQSEGDTGELFF. The bases are TGCGCCAGCAGTCAATCGGAGGGAGACACCGGGGAGCTGTTTTTT.